This TCR beta chain was sequenced for a study of graft-versus-host responses after intestinal transplantation. For the study at large: Recipients across the board were started on anti-thymocyte globulin induction, then kept on tacrolimus and steroids for around three years.

Trimming pared 0 bases from V and 4 bases from J, leaving 12 bases between. The CDR3 is 15 residues long. Germline-derived CDR1 and CDR2 are LGHNA and YNFKEQ. Repertoires were generated with immunoSEQ multiplex PCR, while TCRdb's copy carries only in-frame clones and drops some. The sample holds approximately 7,000 clones, about 89% seen once. This sequence originates from a human patient who received an intestinal transplant, so some T cells may come from the graft donor. Specimen: PBMCs, collected roughly 87 days after transplant. The chain recombines TRBV4-2 with TRBJ1-2; D unresolved. CDR3 DNA: TGTGCCAGCAGCCAAGAAGATCAGGAATTCTATGGCTACACCTTC. It specifies CASSQEDQEFYGYTF.